This T cell receptor (beta chain) is from a study of cytomegalovirus exposure and HLA in healthy donors. Background on the study: In a previous analysis, about 100 million unique TCR beta sequences were found from 150 million to 200 million T cells.

Donors in the study were healthy people who gave bone marrow. The study's findings and limits: CMV serostatus alone was available as immune exposure information. In a later analysis, most CMV-associated TCR beta chains appeared HLA-restricted.

This clone came up a few times. What it recognizes is unknown. PCR was performed using 60 Vbeta and 13 Jbeta primers. Sequenced by immunoSEQ multiplex PCR; TCRdb stores in-frame clones only, minus some. This table holds around 100,000 clones, 65% to 80% found once. Sequencing was done on a sample of PBMCs. The receptor comes from a female donor in good health and CMV-seropositive.

This chain's CDR3 is CASRPFTGNSEETQYF. In nucleotides, the CDR3 is TGTGCCAGCAGACCATTCACAGGGAACTCGGAAGAGACCCAGTACTTC. The chain carries TRBV28 and TRBJ2-5; D may be TRBD1 (6 bases). Per germline, CDR1 MDHEN and CDR2 SYDVKM. The V end was cut by 6 bases, the J end by 3 bases, with 20 bases between. The CDR3 has 16 amino acids.